This is a list of T cell receptor beta chains from one sample in a study of identical twins. TCRdb ran MiXCR on the 5' RACE reads and lists one entry per CDR3 protein. The data show approximately 890,000 distinct CDR3 sequences, about 12% seen once. The same data also went into a second study, on yellow fever vaccine responses in identical twins.

Sequences were obtained from PBMCs. These receptors were collected from a woman aged 18-29 years in good health. Each CDR3 is given with its conserved first and last residue. The D gene is left open where the match is weak. Clone sizes are given selectively: once, few, many, or a class where the clone is expanded.

d_gene,abundance,v_gene,len,j_gene,CDR3aa,CDR3nt
TRBD1,few,TRBV6-5,17,TRBJ2-4,CASSLSWTGGQVNIQYF,TGTGCCAGCAGTTTATCCTGGACAGGGGGACAAGTAAACATTCAGTACTTC
.,many,TRBV12-3/TRBV12-4,15,TRBJ2-4,CASSFRVLAKNIQYF,TGTGCCAGCAGTTTTCGGGTATTAGCCAAAAACATTCAGTACTTC
TRBD2,few,TRBV28,17,TRBJ2-5,CASSRLAGVLSHETQYF,TGTGCCAGCAGTAGACTAGCGGGAGTGCTTTCCCACGAGACCCAGTACTTC
.,.,TRBV19,15,TRBJ1-5,CASSIVTTFNQPQHF,TGTGCCAGTAGTATAGTAACAACTTTCAATCAGCCCCAGCATTTT
TRBD1,.,TRBV5-6,18,TRBJ2-4,CASSPGGQGTRAKNIQYF,TGTGCCAGCAGCCCTGGGGGACAGGGGACTAGGGCCAAAAACATTCAGTACTTC
TRBD2,.,TRBV20-1,16,TRBJ2-7,CSAREQGRETNYEQYF,TGCAGTGCTAGAGAGCAAGGGCGGGAGACTAACTACGAGCAGTACTTC
.,.,TRBV2,13,TRBJ2-7,CASLLAGLNEQYF,TGTGCCAGCCTCCTGGCGGGGCTAAACGAGCAGTACTTC
.,few,TRBV20-1,12,TRBJ2-3,CSARTIADTQYF,TGCAGTGCTAGAACAATAGCAGATACGCAGTATTTT
.,few,TRBV4-1,15,TRBJ2-7,CASSQDERSSYEQYF,TGCGCCAGCAGCCAAGATGAGCGGAGCTCCTACGAGCAGTACTTC
.,.,TRBV12-3/TRBV12-4,17,TRBJ2-1,CASSLAPGASNYNEQFF,TGTGCCAGCAGTTTAGCGCCGGGGGCCTCCAATTATAATGAGCAGTTCTTC
.,.,TRBV4-1,16,TRBJ2-6,CASSQARGGGANVLTF,TGCGCCAGCAGCCAAGCGAGGGGCGGTGGGGCCAACGTCCTGACTTTC
.,few,TRBV5-1,14,TRBJ1-1,CASSLSIGTTEAFF,TGCGCCAGCAGCTTGAGCATCGGAACCACTGAAGCTTTCTTT
TRBD2,many,TRBV20-1,14,TRBJ2-2,CSARLAGGTGELFF,TGCAGTGCTAGGCTAGCGGGAGGCACCGGGGAGCTGTTTTTT
TRBD1,.,TRBV6-1,14,TRBJ2-7,CASRIGQGPYEQYF,TGTGCCAGCAGGATCGGACAGGGGCCCTACGAGCAGTACTTC
.,.,TRBV20-1,14,TRBJ2-2,CSALGQTNTGELFF,TGCAGTGCATTAGGACAGACTAACACCGGGGAGCTGTTTTTT
TRBD1,few,TRBV19,15,TRBJ2-2,CASSIGTGWERELFF,TGTGCCAGTAGTATAGGGACAGGTTGGGAGAGGGAGCTGTTTTTT
.,few,TRBV25-1,16,TRBJ2-3,CASSELIRDHTDTQYF,TGTGCCAGCAGTGAATTGATTCGGGACCACACAGATACGCAGTATTTT
.,.,TRBV20-1,15,TRBJ2-1,CSADASETPYNEQFF,TGCAGTGCTGACGCTAGCGAAACCCCTTACAATGAGCAGTTCTTC
.,few,TRBV29-1,14,TRBJ1-2,CSVVLWEGGYGYTF,TGCAGCGTTGTTCTTTGGGAGGGGGGCTATGGCTACACCTTC
.,few,TRBV3-1,13,TRBJ2-7,CASSQGGLDEQYF,TGTGCCAGCAGCCAAGGCGGGTTAGACGAGCAGTACTTC
.,.,TRBV10-3,13,TRBJ2-1,CAIRAVLYNEQFF,TGTGCCATCAGAGCGGTCCTTTACAATGAGCAGTTCTTC
.,.,TRBV3-1,15,TRBJ1-1,CASSQLATANTEAFF,TGTGCCAGCAGCCAGCTGGCAACAGCTAACACTGAAGCTTTCTTT
.,.,TRBV7-3,16,TRBJ2-7,CASSPQPGTTNYEQYF,TGTGCCAGCAGCCCCCAACCAGGGACAACAAATTACGAGCAGTACTTC
.,.,TRBV20-1,16,TRBJ2-2,CSATRQSLSNTGELFF,TGCAGTGCTACCAGACAGTCCCTATCGAACACCGGGGAGCTGTTTTTT
.,.,TRBV5-1,16,TRBJ2-5,CASSLRPGGNQETQYF,TGCGCCAGCAGCTTGAGGCCAGGGGGGAACCAAGAGACCCAGTACTTC
.,many,TRBV10-3,13,TRBJ1-1,CAIRRESNTEAFF,TGTGCCATCAGGAGAGAATCGAACACTGAAGCTTTCTTT
TRBD2,.,TRBV19,14,TRBJ2-1,CASGLAGVYNEQFF,TGTGCCAGTGGACTAGCGGGAGTGTACAATGAGCAGTTCTTC
TRBD2,many,TRBV5-6,14,TRBJ2-1,CASTRLAGYNEQFF,TGTGCCAGCACCCGACTAGCGGGCTACAATGAGCAGTTCTTC
TRBD2,.,TRBV4-2,15,TRBJ2-1,CASSLKREGRDEQFF,TGTGCCAGCAGCCTAAAGCGGGAGGGAAGGGATGAGCAGTTCTTC
.,.,TRBV5-6,12,TRBJ2-7,CASSLILGEQYF,TGTGCCAGCAGCTTGATACTAGGCGAGCAGTACTTC
.,many,TRBV15,14,TRBJ2-5,CATSRDYGQETQYF,TGTGCCACCAGCAGAGATTACGGCCAAGAGACCCAGTACTTC
TRBD2,few,TRBV6-2/TRBV6-3,20,TRBJ2-3,CASSYGSGLAGGAPTDTQYF,TGTGCCAGCAGTTACGGTTCCGGGCTAGCGGGGGGCGCACCCACAGATACGCAGTATTTT
TRBD2,.,TRBV15,19,TRBJ2-5,CATSRDRRLAGANQETQYF,TGTGCCACCAGCAGAGATCGGAGACTAGCGGGGGCCAACCAAGAGACCCAGTACTTC
.,few,TRBV6-5,15,TRBJ2-7,CASSYTGKFGYEQYF,TGTGCCAGCAGTTATACAGGGAAGTTCGGATACGAGCAGTACTTC
TRBD2,.,TRBV28,19,TRBJ2-5,CASSLSFAGGQLREETQYF,TGTGCCAGCAGTTTAAGTTTCGCGGGGGGCCAACTCAGGGAAGAGACCCAGTACTTC
.,.,TRBV27,15,TRBJ2-1,CASSPTSPPYNEQFF,TGTGCCAGCAGTCCTACTAGCCCGCCCTACAATGAGCAGTTCTTC
TRBD2,.,TRBV5-1,15,TRBJ2-7,CASRPGTSGSGEQYF,TGCGCCAGCAGACCGGGGACTAGCGGGAGTGGGGAGCAGTACTTC
TRBD2,.,TRBV5-1,17,TRBJ2-1,CASSLWIAGSEDNEQFF,TGCGCCAGCAGCTTGTGGATAGCGGGCTCTGAGGACAATGAGCAGTTCTTC
.,many,TRBV6-5,14,TRBJ1-2,CASSYAGGGYGYTF,TGTGCCAGCAGTTACGCAGGTGGGGGGTATGGCTACACCTTC
TRBD2,many,TRBV6-2/TRBV6-3,15,TRBJ2-1,CASSRTSGGGNEQFF,TGTGCCAGCAGTCGGACTAGCGGGGGGGGAAATGAGCAGTTCTTC
TRBD1,.,TRBV4-1,15,TRBJ1-4,CASSPTGVTNEKLFF,TGCGCCAGCAGTCCGACAGGGGTTACTAATGAAAAACTGTTTTTT
TRBD1,.,TRBV4-1,16,TRBJ2-1,CASSPQGEYSYNEQFF,TGCGCCAGCAGCCCGCAGGGGGAGTACTCCTACAATGAGCAGTTCTTC
.,.,TRBV27,13,TRBJ1-2,CASSSGNRYGYTF,TGTGCCAGCAGTTCAGGAAACCGCTATGGCTACACCTTC
TRBD1,few,TRBV25-1,17,TRBJ2-1,CASSEWSGTGGLNEQFF,TGTGCCAGCAGTGAATGGTCCGGGACAGGGGGTTTAAATGAGCAGTTCTTC
.,.,TRBV29-1,11,TRBJ2-3,CSDTRTDTQYF,TGCAGCGATACTAGGACAGATACGCAGTATTTT
.,.,TRBV10-3,14,TRBJ1-2,CAISGGIANYGYTF,TGTGCCATCAGTGGAGGGATAGCTAACTATGGCTATACCTTC
TRBD2,few,TRBV5-1,21,TRBJ2-1,CASSSNWELGLAAGRYNEQFF,TGCGCCAGCAGCTCCAATTGGGAGCTGGGACTAGCGGCCGGGCGGTACAATGAGCAGTTCTTC
TRBD1,.,TRBV2,14,TRBJ2-1,CASMGTGHYNEQFF,TGTGCCAGCATGGGGACAGGGCACTACAATGAGCAGTTCTTC
.,.,TRBV5-6,12,TRBJ1-1,CASSSLRAYAFF,TGTGCCAGCAGCTCCTTAAGGGCCTACGCTTTCTTT
TRBD1,.,TRBV7-9,15,TRBJ2-2,CASSLDRVNTGELFF,TGTGCCAGCAGCTTGGACAGGGTGAACACCGGGGAGCTGTTTTTT
TRBD1,few,TRBV9,14,TRBJ2-5,CASSATGGLETQYF,TGTGCCAGCAGCGCCACAGGGGGCTTGGAGACCCAGTACTTC
.,many,TRBV6-1,13,TRBJ2-5,CASRGQDQETQYF,TGTGCCAGCAGGGGGCAGGACCAAGAGACCCAGTACTTC
.,few,TRBV7-3,15,TRBJ2-1,CASSLGLGRYNEQFF,TGTGCCAGCAGCTTAGGTCTAGGACGCTACAATGAGCAGTTCTTC
.,few,TRBV29-1,14,TRBJ2-7,CSVETGTQNYEQYF,TGCAGCGTAGAAACCGGGACTCAAAATTACGAGCAGTACTTC